Sequencing of this T cell receptor (beta chain) was carried out in a study of blood T cell repertoires in COVID-19. At the level of the study: There were acute and convalescent COVID-19 samples, and they came from the United States, Italy and Spain. T cells, B-cell-depleted T cells, or PBMCs provided the cDNA or gDNA that served as material.

Per the study methods: Reference gene primer amplification gave nucleated cell count estimates. Using immunoSEQ multiplex PCR, the repertoire was profiled, and TCRdb retains in-frame clones only, with some absent. V and J calls and clone size follow that table, whereas D and trimming were derived from the DNA. The sample records roughly 49,000 clones, less than 90% being singletons. This clonotype was sampled from a human donor in a cohort sampled during active COVID-19. What was sequenced was peripheral blood.

The chain's CDR3 is CASSLTSGGGYGYTF. CDR3 nucleotide sequence: TGTGCCAGCAGTTTAACTTCAGGGGGCGGATATGGCTACACCTTC. This sequence joins TRBV27 and TRBJ1-2; TRBD1 matches at 8 bases. From germline, CDR1 is MNHEY and CDR2 SMNVEV (reference sequence). J lost 5 bases, V lost 2 bases, and 7 bases had no gene match. There are 15 residues in the CDR3.